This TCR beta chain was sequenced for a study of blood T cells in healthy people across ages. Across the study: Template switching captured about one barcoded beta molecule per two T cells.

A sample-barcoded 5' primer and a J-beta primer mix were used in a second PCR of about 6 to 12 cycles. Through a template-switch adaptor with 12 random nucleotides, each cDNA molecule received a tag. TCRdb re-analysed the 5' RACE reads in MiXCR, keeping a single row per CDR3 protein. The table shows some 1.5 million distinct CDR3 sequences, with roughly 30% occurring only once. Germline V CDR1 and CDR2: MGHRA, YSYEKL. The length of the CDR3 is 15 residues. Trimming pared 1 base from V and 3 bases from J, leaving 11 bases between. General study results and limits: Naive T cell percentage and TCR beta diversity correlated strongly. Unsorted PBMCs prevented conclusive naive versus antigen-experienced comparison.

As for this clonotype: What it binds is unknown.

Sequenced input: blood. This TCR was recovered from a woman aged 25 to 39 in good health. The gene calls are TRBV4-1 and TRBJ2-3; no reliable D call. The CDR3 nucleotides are TGCGCCAGCAGCCAAGTTTCAATCATTACAGATACGCAGTATTTT. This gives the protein CASSQVSIITDTQYF.